This T cell receptor beta chain was sequenced in a study of blood T cells in healthy people across ages. Next came a second PCR, run for roughly 6 to 11 cycles, which used a sample-barcoded 5' primer along with a J-beta primer mix. Each cDNA molecule was tagged by a template-switch adaptor with 12 random nucleotides. A single record per CDR3 protein comes from TCRdb applying MiXCR to the 5' RACE reads. The table lists 650,000 to 800,000 distinct CDR3 sequences, approximately 48% of them singletons. With 3 bases clipped from V and 3 bases from J, the junction kept 11 bases outside the gene matches. The V gene's germline CDR1 is MNHEY and CDR2 SVGAGI. The CDR3 contains 16 residues. This clonotype has more than one count but fewer than ten.

The TCR originated in a man aged 60-69 years in good health. The chain carries TRBV6-5 and TRBJ2-7; TRBD1 agrees at 7 bases. Source material: blood. The CDR3 is CASSYGTVWLIYEQYF. CDR3 in DNA: TGTGCCAGCAGTTATGGGACAGTTTGGCTAATCTACGAGCAGTACTTC.